This T cell receptor (beta chain) stems from a study of blood T cells in healthy people across ages. Study overall: Per two T cells, about one barcoded beta molecule was captured through template switching. Study-wide findings and caveats: Donor CMV status was unknown, possibly confounding expanded clonotype changes. When one million T cells were used, diversity estimates were thought to be underestimates.

About this clonotype itself: What it binds is unknown. This sequence may be a read error, since a much larger clone differs from it by one base.

A second PCR of roughly 7 to 11 cycles used a sample-barcoded 5' primer and a J-beta primer mix. A template-switch adaptor that had 12 random nucleotides put a tag on each cDNA molecule. TCRdb reprocessed the 5' RACE reads with MiXCR, giving one entry per CDR3 protein. The sample consists of 650,000 to 1,000,000 distinct CDR3 sequences, 35% to 40% of them appearing once. CDR3 length: 16 residues. Germline V gene data show CDR1 as SGHTA and CDR2 as FQGNSA. The source material was blood. This chain links TRBV7-2 with TRBJ2-3; TRBD2 agrees at 15 bases. This TCR came from a man between 18 and 35 years old in good health. The chain's CDR3 is CVSSSGLAGGVDTQYF. Written as DNA, the CDR3 is TGTGTCAGCAGCTCGGGACTAGCGGGGGGTGTAGATACGCAGTATTTT.